Below are 5 T cell receptor beta chains sequenced from a single sample in a study of neurological immune-mediated disorders. TCRdb re-called the 5' RACE reads through MiXCR, storing one row per CDR3 protein. The sample includes about 82,000 distinct CDR3 sequences, 2.5% to 3% of them seen just once. Source material: PBMCs. The source is a woman in her twenties or thirties with multiple sclerosis.

This clonotype was seen many times. This sequence joins TRBV20-1 and TRBJ2-4; 7 bases are a match to TRBD2. Trimming cost V 0 bases and J 1 base; bases outside gene matches: 6. The CDR3 is 16 residues long. Germline V gene data show CDR1 as DFQATT and CDR2 as SNEGSKA (reference sequence). The CDR3 loop reads CSARDGGREAKNIQYF. CDR3 in DNA: TGCAGTGCTAGAGATGGAGGGAGGGAGGCCAAAAACATTCAGTACTTC.

This clonotype has ten or more counts. This chain uses TRBV20-1 with TRBJ2-1; 9 nucleotides align to TRBD2. After removal of 5 bases from V and 4 bases from J, the junction contained 3 bases not matched to a gene. The CDR3 has 13 amino acids. CDR1 and CDR2 (germline): DFQATT, SNEGSKA (reference sequence). The CDR3, as DNA: TGCAGTGCTCGGACTAGCGTGTACAATGAGCAGTTCTTC. As protein: CSARTSVYNEQFF.

There are many counts of this clonotype. The chain links TRBV7-9 to TRBJ1-2; D is perhaps TRBD1 (5 bases). The CDR3 totals 17 residues. Per the germline V gene, CDR1 is SEHNR and CDR2 is FQNEAQ (reference sequence). Trimming cost V 2 bases and J 3 bases, with 19 bases left between them. For the CDR3, the DNA is TGTGCCAGCAGCTTATTAGCAGGGAGTACGGCGGACTATGGCTACACCTTC. The encoded protein is CASSLLAGSTADYGYTF. Variable domain in full (rest from reference TRBV7-9 and TRBJ1-2): DTGVSQNPRHKITKRGQNVTFRCDPISEHNRLYWYRQTLGQGPEFLTYFQNEAQLEKSRLLSDRFSAERPKGSFSTLEIQRTEQGDSAMYLCASSLLAGSTADYGYTFGSGTRLTVV.

This clonotype was counted ten times or more. This sequence joins TRBV5-1 and TRBJ2-7; TRBD1 matches at 9 bases. The CDR3 contains 21 residues. After removal of 5 bases from V and 0 bases from J, the junction contained 24 bases not matched to a gene. The germline V gene has CDR1 SGHRS and CDR2 YFSETQ. The CDR3 reads CASRSNPGTGFGIGYSYEQYF. CDR3 DNA sequence: TGCGCCAGCAGATCAAACCCCGGGACAGGGTTTGGAATCGGATACTCCTACGAGCAGTACTTC.

This clonotype was detected many times. V usage is TRBV6-5 and J usage is TRBJ1-1, with a weak D call TRBD1 (5 bases). The V end lost 2 bases, the J end lost 3 bases, and 10 bases lay between the germline ends. This CDR3 has 14 residues. The germline V gene has CDR1 MNHEY and CDR2 SVGAGI. This CDR3 is CASSYRWGDTEAFF. The CDR3 DNA is TGTGCCAGCAGTTACCGTTGGGGGGACACTGAAGCTTTCTTT.